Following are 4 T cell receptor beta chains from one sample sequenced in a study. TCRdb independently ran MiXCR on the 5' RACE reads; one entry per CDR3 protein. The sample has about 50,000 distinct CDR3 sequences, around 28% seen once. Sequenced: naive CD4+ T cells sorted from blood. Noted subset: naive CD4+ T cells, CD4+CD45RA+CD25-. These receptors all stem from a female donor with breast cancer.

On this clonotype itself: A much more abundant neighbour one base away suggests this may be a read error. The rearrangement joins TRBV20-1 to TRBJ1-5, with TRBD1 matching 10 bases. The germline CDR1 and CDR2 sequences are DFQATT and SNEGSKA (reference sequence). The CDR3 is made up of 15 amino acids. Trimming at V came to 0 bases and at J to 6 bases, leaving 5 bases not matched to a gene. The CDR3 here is CSARDRRTGGQPQHF. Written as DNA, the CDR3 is TGCAGTGCTAGAGATCGACGGACAGGGGGTCAGCCCCAGCATTTT.

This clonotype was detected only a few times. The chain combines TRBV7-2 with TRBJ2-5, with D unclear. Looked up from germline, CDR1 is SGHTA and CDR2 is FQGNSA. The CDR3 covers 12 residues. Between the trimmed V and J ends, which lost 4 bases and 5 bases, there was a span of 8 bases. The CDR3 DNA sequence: TGTGCCAGCAGCTCTCTCCGGGAGACCCAGTACTTC. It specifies CASSSLRETQYF.

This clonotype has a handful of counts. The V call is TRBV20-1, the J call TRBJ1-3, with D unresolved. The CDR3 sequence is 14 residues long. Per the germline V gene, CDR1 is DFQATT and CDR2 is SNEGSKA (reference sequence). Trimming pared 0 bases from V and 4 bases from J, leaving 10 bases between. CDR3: CSARDRTAGNTIYF. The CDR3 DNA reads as TGCAGTGCTAGAGATCGGACGGCCGGAAACACCATATATTTT.

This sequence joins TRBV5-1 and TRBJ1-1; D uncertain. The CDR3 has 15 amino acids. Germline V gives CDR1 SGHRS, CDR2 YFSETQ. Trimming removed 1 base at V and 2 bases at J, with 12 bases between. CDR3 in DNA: TGCGCCAGCAGCTTGATAGAACAGATCAACACTGAAGCTTTCTTT. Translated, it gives CASSLIEQINTEAFF.